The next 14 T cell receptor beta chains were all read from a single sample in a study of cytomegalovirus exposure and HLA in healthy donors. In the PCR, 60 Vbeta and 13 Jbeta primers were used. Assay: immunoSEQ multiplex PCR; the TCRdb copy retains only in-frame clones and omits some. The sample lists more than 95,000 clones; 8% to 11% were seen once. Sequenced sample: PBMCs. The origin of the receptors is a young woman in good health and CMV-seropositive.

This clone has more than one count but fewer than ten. CDR3 DNA sequence: TGTGCCAGCAGATCTAGCACAGATACGCAGTATTTT. It specifies CASRSSTDTQYF. This chain connects TRBV28 to TRBJ2-3; D unclear. Germline CDR1 MDHEN, CDR2 SYDVKM. The V end lost 6 bases, the J end lost 0 bases, and 4 bases lay between the germline ends. The CDR3 sequence is 12 residues long.

This chain's CDR3 is CSVLSGVSNQPQHF. CDR3 in DNA: TGCAGCGTCCTCTCCGGGGTTAGCAATCAGCCCCAGCATTTT. The rearrangement links TRBV29-1 to TRBJ1-5; D unclear. The germline CDR1 and CDR2 sequences are SQVTM and ANQGSEA. Deletions cut 6 bases from V and 0 bases from J, with 12 bases between. The CDR3 length is 14 residues.

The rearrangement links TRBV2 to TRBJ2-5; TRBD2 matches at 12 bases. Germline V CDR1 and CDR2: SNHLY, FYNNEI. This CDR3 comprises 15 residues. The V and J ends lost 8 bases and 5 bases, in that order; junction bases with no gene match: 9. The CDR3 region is CASCGLAGFLETQYF. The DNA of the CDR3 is TGTGCCAGCTGTGGACTAGCGGGATTTCTGGAGACCCAGTACTTC.

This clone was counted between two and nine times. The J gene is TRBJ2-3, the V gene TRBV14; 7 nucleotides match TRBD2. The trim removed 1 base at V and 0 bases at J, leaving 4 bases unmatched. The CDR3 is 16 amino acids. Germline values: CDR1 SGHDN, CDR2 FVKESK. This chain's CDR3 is CASSQALRGSTDTQYF. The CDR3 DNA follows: TGTGCCAGCAGCCAAGCTCTGCGGGGGAGCACAGATACGCAGTATTTT. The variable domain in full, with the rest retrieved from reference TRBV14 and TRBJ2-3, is EAGVTQFPSHSVIEKGQTVTLRCDPISGHDNLYWYRRVMGKEIKFLLHFVKESKQDESGMPNNRFLAERTGGTYSTLKVQPAELEDSGVYFCASSQALRGSTDTQYFGPGTRLTVL.

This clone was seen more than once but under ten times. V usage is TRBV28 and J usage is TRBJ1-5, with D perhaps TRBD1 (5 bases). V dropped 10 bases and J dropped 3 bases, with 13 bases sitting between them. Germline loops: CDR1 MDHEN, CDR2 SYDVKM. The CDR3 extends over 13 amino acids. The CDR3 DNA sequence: TGTGCCACCAACGGGGGTCCCAATCAGCCCCAGCATTTT. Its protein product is CATNGGPNQPQHF.

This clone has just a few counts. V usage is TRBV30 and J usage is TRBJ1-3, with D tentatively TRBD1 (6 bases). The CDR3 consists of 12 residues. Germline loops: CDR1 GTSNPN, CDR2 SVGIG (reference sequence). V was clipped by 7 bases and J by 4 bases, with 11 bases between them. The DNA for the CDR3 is TGTGCCTACCGGACAGCGGGAAACACCATATATTTT. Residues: CAYRTAGNTIYF.

CDR3: CASSEAGGKETQYF. CDR3 DNA: TGTGCCAGCAGTGAGGCAGGGGGTAAAGAGACCCAGTACTTC. The genes are TRBV2 and TRBJ2-5, with 7 nucleotides matching TRBD1. Germline assignment: CDR1 SNHLY and CDR2 FYNNEI. CDR3 size: 14 residues. V lost 3 bases and J lost 3; bases outside the gene matches: 4.

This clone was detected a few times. The DNA for the CDR3 is TGCGCCAGCAGACAGGAAACCGGGGAGCTGTTTTTT. It encodes CASRQETGELFF. The chain carries TRBV5-1 and TRBJ2-2; maybe TRBD1 (5 bases). The CDR3 extends over 12 amino acids. The germline CDR1 and CDR2 sequences are SGHRS and YFSETQ. The V gene lost 5 bases and the J gene lost 5 bases, with 7 bases spanning the gap.

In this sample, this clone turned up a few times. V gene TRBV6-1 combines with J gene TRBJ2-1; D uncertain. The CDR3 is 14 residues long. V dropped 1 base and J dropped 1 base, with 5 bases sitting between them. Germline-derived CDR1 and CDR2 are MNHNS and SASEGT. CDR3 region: CASSEGNSYNEQFF. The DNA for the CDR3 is TGTGCCAGCAGTGAAGGTAATTCCTACAATGAGCAGTTCTTC.

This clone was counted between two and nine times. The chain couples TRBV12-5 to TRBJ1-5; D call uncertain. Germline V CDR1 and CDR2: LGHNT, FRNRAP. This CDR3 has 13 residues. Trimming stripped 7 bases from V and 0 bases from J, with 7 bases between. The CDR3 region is CASALYSNQPQHF. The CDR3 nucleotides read TGTGCTAGTGCCCTCTATAGCAATCAGCCCCAGCATTTT.

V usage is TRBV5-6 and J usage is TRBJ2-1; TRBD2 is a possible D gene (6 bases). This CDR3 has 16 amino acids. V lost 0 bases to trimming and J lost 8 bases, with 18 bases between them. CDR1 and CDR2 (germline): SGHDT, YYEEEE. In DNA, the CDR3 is TGTGCCAGCAGCTTGGCCAATGCGGCCCGCGGGGATGAGCAGTTCTTC. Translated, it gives CASSLANAARGDEQFF.

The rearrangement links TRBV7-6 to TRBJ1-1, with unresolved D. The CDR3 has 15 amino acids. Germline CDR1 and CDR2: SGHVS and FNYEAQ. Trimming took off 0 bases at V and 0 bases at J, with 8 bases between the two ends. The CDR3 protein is CASSLARQLNTEAFF. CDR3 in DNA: TGTGCCAGCAGCTTAGCGCGGCAGTTGAACACTGAAGCTTTCTTT.

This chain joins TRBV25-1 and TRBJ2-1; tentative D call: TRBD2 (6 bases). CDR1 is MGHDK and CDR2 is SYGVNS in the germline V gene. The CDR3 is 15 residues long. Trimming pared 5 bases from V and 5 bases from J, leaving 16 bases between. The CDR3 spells CASSYGSSVNNEQFF. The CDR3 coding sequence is TGTGCCAGCAGTTACGGTTCTAGCGTAAACAATGAGCAGTTCTTC.

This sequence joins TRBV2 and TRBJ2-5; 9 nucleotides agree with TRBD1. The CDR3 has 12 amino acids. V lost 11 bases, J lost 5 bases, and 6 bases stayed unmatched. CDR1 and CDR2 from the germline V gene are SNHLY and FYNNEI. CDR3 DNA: TGTGCCGCCGCCGGGACAGGGGAGACCCAGTACTTC. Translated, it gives CAAAGTGETQYF.